This T cell receptor beta chain was obtained from a study of blood T cell repertoires in COVID-19 (dated by TCRdb to the early 2020s). For the wider study: Samples from collaborators originated in the United States, Italy and Spain and spanned both the acute and convalescent phases of COVID-19. The samples were drawn from two sources: the first 160 participants of the ongoing ImmuneRACE study, and 950 to 1,500 subjects contributed by 6 global collaborators. Subjects who had been exposed to COVID-19, were actively infected with it, or had recovered from it provided the deeply sampled blood TCRbeta repertoires that made up the dataset. The sample metadata nearly always contained a de-identified subject ID, COVID-19 status, age in years and sex. The repertoires were released in a freely available public database intended as a resource for research on the immune response to SARS-CoV-2. The material from the prospective study consisted of cDNA or gDNA derived from T cells, B-cell-depleted T cells, or PBMCs. Where available, HLA class I and class II types were obtained from metadata supplied by the sample provider rather than from assay-based typing.

Study-wide conclusions, independent of this receptor: The quantity of clinical and demographic metadata differed by source and by participant and was supplied without curation.

With respect to this clone: No antigen is known for it. No base-level quality is on record; no much larger clone is a single base apart.

At one collaborating source in Seattle, patients were enrolled during active infection and were followed longitudinally through the course of disease. The collaborating institutions used their own protocols to collect whole blood in K2EDTA tubes. Collaborator samples were shipped for TCRbeta analysis as frozen whole blood, isolated PBMCs, or DNA extracted from either sample type. TCRbeta CDR3 regions were amplified from genomic DNA using the immunoSEQ Assay, a bias-controlled multiplex PCR. Per the original workflow: Within the assay, amplification of reference gene primers was used to estimate how many nucleated cells each sample contained. To quantify the absolute abundance of each unique TCRbeta CDR3 rearrangement, sequence reads were collapsed and filtered. For each sample, productive Simpson clonality was calculated by taking the square root of Simpson's diversity index across productive rearrangements. TCRdb carries this immuneACCESS record with in-frame sequences only. Its versions omit some clonotypes, under half of them owing to an unresolved V gene in the studies checked, with the rest unexplained. V and J calls and clone size are those listed in that table; D and trimming were worked out from the DNA. A total of 150,000 to 200,000 clones appear in this sample, roughly 79% of them only once. 11% of the sample is taken by the ten largest.

What was sequenced was peripheral blood. The source is a woman aged 40-49 years with COVID-19, enrolled during active disease.

The encoded CDR3 is CASGPGLSEKLFF. The DNA sequence is given as TGTGCCAGCGGGCCAGGGTTGAGTGAAAAACTGTTTTTT. The V and J genes are TRBV6-5 and TRBJ1-4, with TRBD1 perhaps the D gene, on 5 matching bases. From the cysteine through the phenylalanine, the CDR3 covers 13 amino acids. The DNA shown is the 39-base CDR3, in frame from base 1. Reading the germline V gene gives CDR1 MNHEY and CDR2 SVGAGI. Relative to germline, V is 8 bases shorter and J is 7 bases shorter, with 14 bases between their ends.